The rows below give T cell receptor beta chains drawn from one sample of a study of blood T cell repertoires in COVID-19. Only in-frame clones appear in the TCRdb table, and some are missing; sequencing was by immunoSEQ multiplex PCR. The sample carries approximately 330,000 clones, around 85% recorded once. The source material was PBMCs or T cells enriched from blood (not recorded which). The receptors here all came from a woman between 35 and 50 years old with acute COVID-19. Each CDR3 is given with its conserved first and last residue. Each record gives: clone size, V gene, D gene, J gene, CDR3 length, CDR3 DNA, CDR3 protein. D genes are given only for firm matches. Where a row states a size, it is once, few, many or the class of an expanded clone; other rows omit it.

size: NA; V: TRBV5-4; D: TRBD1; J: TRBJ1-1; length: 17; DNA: TGTGCCAGCAGCTTGGGACAGGGTATCGGGGCCAACACTGAAGCTTTCTTT; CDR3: CASSLGQGIGANTEAFF
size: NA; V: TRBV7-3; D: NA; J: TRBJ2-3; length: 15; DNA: TGTGCCAGCAGCTTAGGCGGGGACCACACAGATACGCAGTATTTT; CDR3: CASSLGGDHTDTQYF
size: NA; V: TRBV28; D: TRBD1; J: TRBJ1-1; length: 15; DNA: TGTGCCAGCAGTACCCGGACAGGGCTAAACACTGAAGCTTTCTTT; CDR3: CASSTRTGLNTEAFF
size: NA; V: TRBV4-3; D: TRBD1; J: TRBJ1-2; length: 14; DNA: TGCGCCAGCAGTCACACAGGGGATCCGTGGGGCTACACCTTC; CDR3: CASSHTGDPWGYTF
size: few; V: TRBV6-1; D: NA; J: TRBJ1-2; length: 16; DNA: TGTGCCAGCAGTGAATACTCGACGGGGGGAACGAGGGGCTACACCTTC; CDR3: CASSEYSTGGTRGYTF
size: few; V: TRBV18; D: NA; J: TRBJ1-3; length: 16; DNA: TGTGCCAGCTCACCACAGGGACATCTCTCTGGAAACACCATATATTTT; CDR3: CASSPQGHLSGNTIYF
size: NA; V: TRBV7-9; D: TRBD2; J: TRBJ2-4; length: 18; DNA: TGTGCCAGCAGCTTAGGGACTAGCGGGGACCGAGCCAAAAACATTCAGTACTTC; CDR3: CASSLGTSGDRAKNIQYF
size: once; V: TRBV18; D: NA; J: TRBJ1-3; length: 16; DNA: TGTGCCAGCTCACCACCAAACAGGGTCCCTGGAAACACCATATATTTT; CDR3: CASSPPNRVPGNTIYF
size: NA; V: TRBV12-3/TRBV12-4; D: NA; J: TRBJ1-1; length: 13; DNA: TGTGCCAGCAGTTTAGCGGAGGGCACTGAAGCTTTCTTT; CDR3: CASSLAEGTEAFF
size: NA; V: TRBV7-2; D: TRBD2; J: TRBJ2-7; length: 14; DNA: TGTGCCAGCAGCTTTACTAGCGGGCCCAACGAGCAGTACTTC; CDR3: CASSFTSGPNEQYF
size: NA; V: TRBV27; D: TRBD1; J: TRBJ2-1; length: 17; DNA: TGTGCCAGCAGTTTAGCCCCCGTGGGACAGGGTAGGTATGAGCAGTTCTTC; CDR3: CASSLAPVGQGRYEQFF
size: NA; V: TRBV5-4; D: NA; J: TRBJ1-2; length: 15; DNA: TGTGCCAGCAGCATCGAAACCGGGCTCGGCGGGGGCTACACCTTC; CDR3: CASSIETGLGGGYTF
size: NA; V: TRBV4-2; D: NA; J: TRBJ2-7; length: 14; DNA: TGTGCCAGCAGCCAAACCGACAAAAGTTACGAGCAGTACTTC; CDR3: CASSQTDKSYEQYF
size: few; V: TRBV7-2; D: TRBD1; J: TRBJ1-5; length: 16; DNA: TGTGCCAGCAGCTTATACGGGACAGATAGCAATCAGCCCCAGCATTTT; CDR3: CASSLYGTDSNQPQHF
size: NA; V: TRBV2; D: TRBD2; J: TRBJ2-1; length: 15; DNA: TGTGCCAGCAGTCCGATGGGCGGGGGTAGCAATGAGCAGTTCTTC; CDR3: CASSPMGGGSNEQFF
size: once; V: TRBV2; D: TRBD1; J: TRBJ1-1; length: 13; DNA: TGTGCCAGCAGAGGGGACAGGGGTACTGAAGCTTTCTTT; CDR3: CASRGDRGTEAFF
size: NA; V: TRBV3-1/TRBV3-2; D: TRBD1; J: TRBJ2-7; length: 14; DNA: TGTGCCAGCAGCCCCCGGGACAGGGGTGTCGAGCAGTACTTC; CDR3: CASSPRDRGVEQYF
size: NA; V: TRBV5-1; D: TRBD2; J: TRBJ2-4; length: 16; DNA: TGCGCCAGCAGCCCCGGGGGAGGGCTAGCCAAAAACATTCAGTACTTC; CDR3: CASSPGGGLAKNIQYF
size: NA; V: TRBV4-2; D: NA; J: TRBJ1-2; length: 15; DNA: TGTGCCAGCAGCCAAGACGGCCACGGGGGCTATGGCTACACCTTC; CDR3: CASSQDGHGGYGYTF
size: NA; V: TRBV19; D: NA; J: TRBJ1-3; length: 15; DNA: TGTGCCAGTGGAGGGGATAAGGCTTCTGGAAACACCATATATTTT; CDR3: CASGGDKASGNTIYF
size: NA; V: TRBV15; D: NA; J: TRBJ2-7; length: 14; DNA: TGTGCCACCAGCAGAGAGACGGGGGTCTACGAGCAGTACTTC; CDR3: CATSRETGVYEQYF
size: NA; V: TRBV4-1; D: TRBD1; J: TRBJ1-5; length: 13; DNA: TGCGCCAGCAGCCACCCCGGACAGGAGGCCCAGCATTTT; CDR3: CASSHPGQEAQHF
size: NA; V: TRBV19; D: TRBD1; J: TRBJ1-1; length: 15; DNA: TGTGCCAGTAGTCCGCAGGGACAGCGGAACACTGAAGCTTTCTTT; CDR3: CASSPQGQRNTEAFF
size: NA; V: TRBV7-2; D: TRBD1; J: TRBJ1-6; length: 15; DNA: TGTGCCAGCAGCTTAGAAAGGACAGGGAAAGGACCCCTCCACTTT; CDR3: CASSLERTGKGPLHF
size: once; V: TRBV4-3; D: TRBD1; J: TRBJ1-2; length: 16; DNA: TGCGCCAGCAGCCAAGCTTGGGGGACAGCTAGCTATGGCTACACCTTC; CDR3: CASSQAWGTASYGYTF
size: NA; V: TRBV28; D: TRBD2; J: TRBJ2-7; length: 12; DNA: TGTGCCAGCCTTGGGAGGGCGCACGAGCAGTACTTC; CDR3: CASLGRAHEQYF
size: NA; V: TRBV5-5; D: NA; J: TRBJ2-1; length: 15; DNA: TGTGCCAGCAGCTTGGCCAGTTTTGAGGGCGGCGAGCAGTTCTTC; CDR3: CASSLASFEGGEQFF
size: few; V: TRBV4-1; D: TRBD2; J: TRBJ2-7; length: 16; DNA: TGCGCCAGCAGCCAAGGAGGACTAGCGGGAGCCTACGAGCAGTACTTC; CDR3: CASSQGGLAGAYEQYF
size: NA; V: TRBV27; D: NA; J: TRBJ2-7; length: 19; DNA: TGTGCCAGCAGTTTATTCGCTTCCCCGAGGTTGCGGGACTCCTACGAGCAGTACTTC; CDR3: CASSLFASPRLRDSYEQYF
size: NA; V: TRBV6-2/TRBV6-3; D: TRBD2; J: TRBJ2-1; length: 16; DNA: TGTGCCAGCAGTAGGACTTCTAGCGGGACCCCCAATGAGCAGTTCTTC; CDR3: CASSRTSSGTPNEQFF
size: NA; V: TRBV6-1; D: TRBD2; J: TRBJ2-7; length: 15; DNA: TGTGCCAGCAGTGAAGCACTAGCGGGGTTATACGAGCAGTACTTC; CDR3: CASSEALAGLYEQYF
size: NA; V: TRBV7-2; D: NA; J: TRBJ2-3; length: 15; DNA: TGTGCCAGCAGCTTATCCGGCGGTTACACAGATACGCAGTATTTT; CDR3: CASSLSGGYTDTQYF
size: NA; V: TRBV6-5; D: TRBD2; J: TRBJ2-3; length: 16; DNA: TGTGCCAGCAGTTACCGGGCGGGAGGTGGCGCAGATACGCAGTATTTT; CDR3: CASSYRAGGGADTQYF
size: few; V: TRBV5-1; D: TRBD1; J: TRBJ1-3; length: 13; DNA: TGCGCCAGCAGTCTGGGACAGCAAAACACCATATATTTT; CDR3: CASSLGQQNTIYF
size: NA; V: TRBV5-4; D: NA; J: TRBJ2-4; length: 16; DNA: TGTGCCAGCAGCTTATCCCCCGGTGCGGCCAAAAACATTCAGTACTTC; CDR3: CASSLSPGAAKNIQYF
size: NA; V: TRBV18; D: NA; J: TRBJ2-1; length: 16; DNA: TGTGCCAGCTCCGGTAGCGGCGCAGTAACCTACAATGAGCAGTTCTTC; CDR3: CASSGSGAVTYNEQFF
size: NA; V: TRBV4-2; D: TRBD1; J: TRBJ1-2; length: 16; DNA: TGTGCCAGCAGCCACAAGACAGGGGATGTTGACTATGGCTACACCTTC; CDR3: CASSHKTGDVDYGYTF
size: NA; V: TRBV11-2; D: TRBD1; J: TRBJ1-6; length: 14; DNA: TGTGCCAGCAGCTTGGGACAGAGTAGTTCACCCCTCCACTTT; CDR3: CASSLGQSSSPLHF
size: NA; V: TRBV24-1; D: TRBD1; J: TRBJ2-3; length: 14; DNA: TGTGCCACCGGTGTCGACAGGGGCACAGATACGCAGTATTTT; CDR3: CATGVDRGTDTQYF
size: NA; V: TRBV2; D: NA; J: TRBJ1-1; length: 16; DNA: TGTGCCAGCAGTCCCTCCCCCCCTGGAGTGAACACTGAAGCTTTCTTT; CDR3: CASSPSPPGVNTEAFF
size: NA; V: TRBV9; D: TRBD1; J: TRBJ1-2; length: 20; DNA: TGTGCCAGCAGCGTAGTTTCCCTTGGACAGGGGGCGAAGGTAGACTATGGCTACACCTTC; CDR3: CASSVVSLGQGAKVDYGYTF
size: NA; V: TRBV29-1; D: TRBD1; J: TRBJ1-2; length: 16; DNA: TGCAGCGTCGCAAACCCCGGACAGGCTGCTAACTATGGCTACACCTTC; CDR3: CSVANPGQAANYGYTF
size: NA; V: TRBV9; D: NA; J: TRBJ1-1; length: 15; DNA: TGTGCCAGCACCGTGGGGCCAATGTTGGGCACTGAAGCTTTCTTT; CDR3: CASTVGPMLGTEAFF
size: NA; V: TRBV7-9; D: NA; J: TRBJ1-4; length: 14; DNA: TGTGCCAGCAGCTTAGGGAGGGTCGGAGAAAAACTGTTTTTT; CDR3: CASSLGRVGEKLFF